These T cell receptor beta chains were read from a single sample in a study of regulatory T cells in long-lasting Graves disease. Via MiXCR, TCRdb re-called the multiplex PCR reads, giving one row per CDR3 protein. The sample shows about 660,000 distinct CDR3 sequences, approximately 31% of them seen only once. The specimen was peripheral blood mononuclear cells (PBMCs), collected when the disease was refractory, from a patient treated with antithyroid drugs. These receptors came from a female donor with Graves disease. The CDR3 runs from the conserved cysteine through the conserved F or W. D genes are given only for firm matches. Part of the rows lack a size; the others show once, few, many or a class for expanded clones.

cdr3_length	v_call	j_call	clone_size	d_call	cdr3_aa	cdr3_nt
15	TRBV19	TRBJ1-1	NA	TRBD1	CASSTHRGRDTEAFF	TGTGCCAGTAGTACCCACAGGGGACGCGACACTGAAGCTTTCTTT
18	TRBV10-3	TRBJ1-6	NA	TRBD1	CAISGDGTASSYNSPLHF	TGTGCCATCAGTGGGGACGGGACAGCTAGCTCCTATAATTCACCCCTCCACTTT
14	TRBV30	TRBJ2-5	NA	TRBD1	CAWDMDRSQETQYF	TGTGCCTGGGACATGGACAGGTCCCAAGAGACCCAGTACTTC
15	TRBV5-1	TRBJ1-1	NA	TRBD1	CASSPSGTVNTEAFF	TGCGCCAGCAGCCCCTCGGGGACAGTAAACACTGAAGCTTTCTTT
18	TRBV19	TRBJ1-1	NA	NA	CASSKRWVGRGRETEAFF	TGTGCCAGTAGTAAGAGGTGGGTCGGAAGGGGTCGGGAAACTGAAGCTTTCTTT
14	TRBV2	TRBJ1-1	many	TRBD1	CASSIRGLDTEAFF	TGTGCCAGCAGCATCAGGGGGCTCGACACTGAAGCTTTCTTT
16	TRBV3-1	TRBJ1-1	NA	NA	CASSQDRSQMNTEAFF	TGTGCCAGCAGCCAAGATCGGAGTCAAATGAACACTGAAGCTTTCTTT
13	TRBV6-1	TRBJ1-5	NA	TRBD1	CVSGTGNNQPQHF	TGCGTATCCGGGACAGGGAATAATCAGCCCCAGCATTTT
13	TRBV10-3	TRBJ2-7	many	TRBD2	CAICPAGGFEQYF	TGTGCCATATGTCCAGCGGGAGGTTTCGAGCAGTACTTC
14	TRBV15	TRBJ2-5	NA	NA	CATSEGGFGETQYF	TGTGCCACCAGTGAAGGGGGGTTCGGTGAGACCCAGTACTTC
10	TRBV30	TRBJ1-2	NA	TRBD1	CALTGGGYTF	TGTGCCTTGACAGGGGGCGGCTACACCTTC
13	TRBV12-3/TRBV12-4	TRBJ1-1	many	TRBD1	CASRDREDTEAFF	TGTGCCAGCAGAGACAGGGAGGACACTGAAGCTTTCTTT
18	TRBV9	TRBJ2-7	few	TRBD2	CASSVGGGLAGVCYEQYF	TGTGCCAGCAGCGTAGGCGGGGGACTAGCGGGAGTATGCTACGAGCAGTACTTC
16	TRBV12-3/TRBV12-4	TRBJ2-1	NA	TRBD2	CASSRNPSGKLDEQFF	TGTGCCAGCAGCCGAAATCCCAGCGGGAAACTGGATGAGCAGTTCTTC
14	TRBV19	TRBJ2-7	few	NA	CASSIGQGTTEQYF	TGTGCCAGTAGTATCGGGCAGGGGACAACCGAGCAGTACTTC
15	TRBV5-1	TRBJ1-6	NA	NA	CASSSSDSANSPLHF	TGCGCCAGCAGTTCATCGGACAGCGCCAATTCACCCCTCCACTTT
14	TRBV15	TRBJ1-1	NA	TRBD1	CATSRFTGVAEAFF	TGTGCCACCAGCAGATTTACAGGGGTCGCTGAAGCTTTCTTT
13	TRBV30	TRBJ2-7	NA	NA	CAWNEGSSYEQYF	TGTGCCTGGAATGAGGGGAGCTCCTACGAGCAGTACTTC
14	TRBV27	TRBJ2-7	NA	NA	CAGSWDRGSYEQYF	TGTGCCGGCAGTTGGGATAGGGGATCCTACGAGCAGTACTTC
17	TRBV27	TRBJ1-5	few	NA	CASMGGTGFNSNQPQHF	TGTGCCAGCATGGGAGGGACGGGATTTAATAGCAATCAGCCCCAGCATTTT
13	TRBV5-6	TRBJ1-4	NA	TRBD1	CASSSDREVKLFF	TGTGCCAGCAGCTCGGACAGGGAGGTAAAACTGTTTTTT
13	TRBV29-1	TRBJ1-1	many	NA	CSVKEEPNTEAFF	TGCAGCGTTAAGGAGGAGCCTAACACTGAAGCTTTCTTT
15	TRBV27	TRBJ1-1	few	TRBD1	CASSSPRTGGTEAFF	TGTGCCAGCAGTTCTCCCCGAACAGGGGGCACTGAAGCTTTCTTT
14	TRBV5-1	TRBJ1-2	NA	NA	CASSLEGVDYGYTF	TGCGCCAGCAGCTTGGAAGGGGTGGACTATGGCTACACCTTC
15	TRBV5-1	TRBJ2-1	NA	TRBD1	CASSPDRDTYNEQFF	TGCGCCAGCAGCCCCGACAGGGATACCTACAATGAGCAGTTCTTC
10	TRBV20-1	TRBJ2-7	few	NA	CSALATEQYF	TGCAGTGCTCTAGCAACCGAGCAGTACTTC
14	TRBV6-2/TRBV6-3	TRBJ1-1	few	TRBD1	CASSYSDRGPEAFF	TGTGCCAGCAGTTACTCGGACAGGGGGCCTGAAGCTTTCTTT
16	TRBV6-1	TRBJ2-5	few	NA	CASSMLTGGGGETQYF	TGTGCCAGCAGTATGCTGACAGGAGGAGGAGGAGAGACCCAGTACTTC
16	TRBV28	TRBJ2-3	many	TRBD2	CASSLAQREALETQYF	TGTGCCAGCAGCCTAGCCCAGCGGGAGGCCCTTGAAACGCAGTATTTT
16	TRBV3-1	TRBJ2-7	NA	NA	CASSARSRRGIDEQYF	TGTGCCAGCAGCGCAAGGAGTAGACGAGGGATCGACGAGCAGTACTTC
10	TRBV30	TRBJ1-1	NA	NA	CAWDSPEAFF	TGTGCCTGGGACAGCCCTGAAGCTTTCTTT
15	TRBV10-3	TRBJ2-3	once	TRBD1	CAISERGPDTDTQYF	TGTGCCATCAGTGAAAGGGGGCCCGACACAGATACGCAGTATTTT
21	TRBV2	TRBJ2-1	few	NA	CASSYTRLAPPAGGSYNEQFF	TGTGCCAGCAGTTACACTAGGCTAGCGCCTCCCGCTGGGGGATCCTACAATGAGCAGTTCTTC
14	TRBV7-9	TRBJ1-4	few	NA	CASSRPPEEEKLFF	TGTGCCAGCAGCCGACCCCCGGAGGAAGAAAAACTGTTTTTT
13	TRBV12-3/TRBV12-4	TRBJ2-5	many	NA	CASSFTARETQYF	TGTGCCAGCAGTTTTACGGCCAGGGAGACCCAGTACTTC
12	TRBV5-4	TRBJ1-1	NA	NA	CASSLGNLGAFF	TGTGCCAGCAGCTTGGGGAACTTGGGTGCTTTCTTT